This T cell receptor beta chain was observed in a study of blood T cells in healthy people across ages. Germline V lookup: CDR1 SEHNR, CDR2 FQNEAQ (reference sequence). CDR3 length equals 16 residues. The sample holds a few counts of this clonotype. It was with a sample-barcoded 5' primer and a J-beta primer mix that a second PCR of roughly 7 to 12 cycles was run. TCRdb itself ran the 5' RACE reads through MiXCR, one entry per CDR3 protein. The top ten hold under 4.5% of the sample, which has some 800,000 distinct CDR3 sequences, roughly 25% seen once. The same data also went into a second study, on T cells of mothers and their children.

The source is a boy younger than 18 in good health. The rearrangement links TRBV7-9 to TRBJ2-5; D might be TRBD2 (6 bases). The end of the DNA aligns better with TRBJ2-1, so the J call may be wrong. Sequenced input: blood. The CDR3 DNA sequence: TGTGCCAGCAGCGCACTAACTAGCCGGTCGGCGGGGGAGCAGTTCTTC. Its translation is CASSALTSRSAGEQFF.